Listed below are T cell receptor beta chains from one sample, sequenced in a study of blood T cells in healthy people across ages. TCRdb redid the calling of the 5' RACE reads with MiXCR, one entry per CDR3 protein. Of roughly 1.9 million distinct CDR3 sequences in the sample, about two fifths were seen once. The sample comprised blood. The receptors were sampled from a human donor in good health. Each CDR3 is given with its conserved first and last residue. Fields, in order: CDR3 protein, CDR3 DNA, clone size, D gene, V gene, J gene. The D gene is left open where the match is weak. Only some rows state a clone size, as once, few, many or a class for expanded clones.

CDR3: CASSLFSRGRGANVLTF; DNA: TGTGCCAGCAGCTTATTCTCCCGGGGGAGAGGGGCCAACGTCCTGACTTTC; size: few; D: -; V: TRBV7-3; J: TRBJ2-6
CDR3: CASSFGDAVETQYF; DNA: TGCGCCAGCAGCTTCGGGGACGCGGTAGAGACCCAGTACTTC; size: -; D: -; V: TRBV5-1; J: TRBJ2-5
CDR3: CSARGVGKSAEAFF; DNA: TGCAGTGCTAGGGGGGTAGGGAAATCCGCTGAAGCTTTCTTT; size: once; D: -; V: TRBV20-1; J: TRBJ1-1
CDR3: CASSLGFGKGSRVRTDTQYF; DNA: TGTGCCAGCAGCTTAGGGTTTGGCAAGGGTTCCCGGGTCCGTACAGATACGCAGTATTTT; size: -; D: -; V: TRBV7-2; J: TRBJ2-3
CDR3: CASSFLGGIEDEQYF; DNA: TGTGCCAGCAGCTTTCTCGGGGGGATAGAAGACGAGCAGTACTTC; size: -; D: TRBD2; V: TRBV7-2; J: TRBJ2-7
CDR3: CASSPGYDSYEQYF; DNA: TGTGCCAGCAGTCCGGGATATGATTCCTACGAGCAGTACTTC; size: -; D: -; V: TRBV6-2/TRBV6-3; J: TRBJ2-7
CDR3: CASRPRDNLAGEQFF; DNA: TGTGCCAGCAGACCTCGGGACAATCTGGCGGGAGAGCAGTTCTTC; size: once; D: -; V: TRBV5-6; J: TRBJ2-1
CDR3: CASSWTDVDPYGYTF; DNA: TGTGCCAGCAGCTGGACAGACGTAGATCCCTATGGCTACACCTTC; size: -; D: -; V: TRBV5-5; J: TRBJ1-2
CDR3: CASSSRTSGLADTQYF; DNA: TGTGCCAGCAGCTCTAGGACTAGCGGCCTAGCGGATACGCAGTATTTT; size: -; D: TRBD2; V: TRBV7-2; J: TRBJ2-3
CDR3: CASSLNRDRGLYEQYF; DNA: TGTGCCAGCAGCTTAAACCGGGACAGGGGCCTCTACGAGCAGTACTTC; size: -; D: TRBD1; V: TRBV7-9; J: TRBJ2-7
CDR3: CASSGRQGQGDEQFF; DNA: TGTGCCAGCAGCGGGCGACAGGGGCAAGGTGATGAGCAGTTCTTC; size: -; D: TRBD1; V: TRBV7-8; J: TRBJ2-1
CDR3: CSASPRYEQYF; DNA: TGCAGTGCTAGCCCACGATACGAGCAGTACTTC; size: few; D: -; V: TRBV20-1; J: TRBJ2-7
CDR3: CASQRGATNEKLFF; DNA: TGTGCCAGCCAGAGAGGAGCAACTAATGAAAAACTGTTTTTT; size: -; D: -; V: TRBV2; J: TRBJ1-4
CDR3: CASSSGITDTGELFF; DNA: TGTGCCAGCAGTTCAGGGATTACGGACACCGGGGAGCTGTTTTTT; size: -; D: -; V: TRBV25-1; J: TRBJ2-2
CDR3: CASRWTVTYTGTQYF; DNA: TGTGCCAGCAGGTGGACTGTTACCTACACAGGTACGCAGTATTTT; size: few; D: -; V: TRBV12-3/TRBV12-4; J: TRBJ2-3
CDR3: CSVENRGPLTDTQYF; DNA: TGCAGCGTTGAAAATCGGGGGCCCCTCACAGATACGCAGTATTTT; size: few; D: -; V: TRBV29-1; J: TRBJ2-3
CDR3: CASSQVYTGSNYGYTF; DNA: TGCGCCAGCAGCCAAGTATACACAGGGTCTAACTATGGCTACACCTTC; size: -; D: -; V: TRBV4-1; J: TRBJ1-2
CDR3: CASSRTGANQPQHF; DNA: TGTGCCAGCAGCAGGACAGGGGCCAATCAGCCCCAGCATTTT; size: many; D: TRBD1; V: TRBV6-5; J: TRBJ1-5
CDR3: CASSRDRAPGANVLTF; DNA: TGCGCCAGCAGCCGGGACAGGGCGCCTGGGGCCAACGTCCTGACTTTC; size: -; D: TRBD1; V: TRBV5-1; J: TRBJ2-6
CDR3: CASSQETALPYEQYF; DNA: TGCGCCAGCAGCCAAGAGACAGCTCTTCCCTACGAGCAGTACTTC; size: few; D: -; V: TRBV4-1; J: TRBJ2-7
CDR3: CASSTRPGGGTEAFF; DNA: TGTGCCAGCAGCACACGCCCAGGGGGAGGAACTGAAGCTTTCTTT; size: -; D: TRBD1; V: TRBV7-2; J: TRBJ1-1
CDR3: CASSAQRSAQGAHYGYTF; DNA: TGCGCCAGCAGCGCCCAACGTTCCGCGCAGGGGGCCCACTATGGCTACACCTTC; size: -; D: TRBD1; V: TRBV5-1; J: TRBJ1-2
CDR3: CASSPQGGTNTGELFF; DNA: TGTGCCAGCTCACCACAGGGAGGGACTAACACCGGGGAGCTGTTTTTT; size: -; D: TRBD2; V: TRBV18; J: TRBJ2-2
CDR3: CASSLWRGETTDTQYF; DNA: TGCGCCAGCAGCTTGTGGCGGGGGGAAACCACAGATACGCAGTATTTT; size: -; D: TRBD2; V: TRBV5-1; J: TRBJ2-3
CDR3: CASSYRRTGNTGELFF; DNA: TGTGCCAGCAGTTACAGGAGGACAGGGAACACCGGGGAGCTGTTTTTT; size: -; D: TRBD1; V: TRBV6-2/TRBV6-3; J: TRBJ2-2
CDR3: CASSYRDRGISGANVLTF; DNA: TGTGCCAGCAGTTACCGGGACAGGGGGATCTCTGGGGCCAACGTCCTGACTTTC; size: -; D: TRBD1; V: TRBV6-5; J: TRBJ2-6
CDR3: CASNFTSQKAFF; DNA: TGCGCCAGCAATTTTACCAGTCAGAAAGCTTTCTTT; size: -; D: -; V: TRBV23-1; J: TRBJ1-1
CDR3: CASTNSNQPQHF; DNA: TGTGCCAGTACTAATAGCAATCAGCCCCAGCATTTT; size: few; D: -; V: TRBV7-9; J: TRBJ1-5
CDR3: CASSEALGAGGHQETQYF; DNA: TGTGCCAGCAGTGAAGCGCTCGGAGCGGGGGGGCACCAAGAGACCCAGTACTTC; size: -; D: TRBD2; V: TRBV2; J: TRBJ2-5
CDR3: CASSFWTGGDEKLFF; DNA: TGTGCCAGCAGTTTCTGGACAGGGGGGGATGAAAAACTGTTTTTT; size: once; D: TRBD1; V: TRBV28; J: TRBJ1-4
CDR3: CSASRGGVTGTDTQYF; DNA: TGCAGTGCTTCCCGAGGAGGGGTTACGGGCACAGATACGCAGTATTTT; size: -; D: -; V: TRBV20-1; J: TRBJ2-3
CDR3: CASSLSNRGEQYF; DNA: TGCGCCAGCAGCTTGTCCAACAGGGGCGAGCAGTACTTC; size: -; D: TRBD1; V: TRBV5-1; J: TRBJ2-7
CDR3: CASSRRRFNTRGLNTEAFF; DNA: TGTGCCAGCAGCAGACGCCGATTCAACACGAGGGGCCTGAACACTGAAGCTTTCTTT; size: few; D: -; V: TRBV7-9; J: TRBJ1-1